In this sample, the clone carrying this T cell receptor (beta chain) turned up many times. Its specificity is not known. The data belong to a study of Graves' ophthalmopathy and Graves' hyperthyroidism. Study findings and constraints: It was with roughly 71% sensitivity and about 73% specificity that the model predicted ophthalmopathy progression.

TCR beta CDR3 amplification used RNA transcripts. Second-round multiplex PCR came after a first-round RT-PCR that employed HTBI primers. TCRdb passed the multiplex PCR reads through MiXCR, listing each CDR3 protein once. The profile shows 450,000 or so distinct CDR3 sequences, 14% of them singletons. CDR3 size: 12 residues. Germline loops: CDR1 LNHDA, CDR2 SQIVND (reference sequence). V lost 4 bases and J 3 bases, leaving 4 bases between the germline ends. Material: blood. The chain employs TRBV19 and TRBJ1-5, with unresolved D. The clonotype originates from a woman in her twenties or thirties with Graves' ophthalmopathy. DNA for the CDR3: TGTGCCAGTAGTACGTACAATCAGCCCCAGCATTTT. Encoded protein: CASSTYNQPQHF.